Below are 17 T cell receptor beta chains sequenced from a single sample in a study of blood T cell repertoires in COVID-19. TCRdb's table, derived via immunoSEQ multiplex PCR, lists solely in-frame clones and lacks some. The repertoire holds 250,000 to 350,000 clones, with more than 70% as singletons. Sequencing used peripheral blood. These receptors came from a woman aged 25 to 39 with COVID-19, enrolled during active disease.

The chain links TRBV28 to TRBJ2-1, with 7 nucleotides matching TRBD2. V was clipped by 5 bases and J by 5 bases; unmatched bases: 9. From germline, CDR1 is MDHEN and CDR2 SYDVKM. This CDR3 spans 15 amino acids. CDR3 sequence: CASSTYTSDNNEQFF. CDR3 sequence (DNA): TGTGCCAGCAGTACCTACACTAGCGACAACAATGAGCAGTTCTTC.

A single count supports this clone. The same CDR3 is also encoded by other DNA sequences in this sample. The V gene is TRBV18, the J gene TRBJ1-5; D not resolved. Germline V gene lookup returns CDR1 KGHSH and CDR2 LQKENI. This CDR3 is built from 13 residues. V was shortened by 2 bases and J by 4 bases, with 6 bases between the two germline ends. CDR3 sequence reads: CASSPAGNQPQHF. As DNA, the CDR3 is TGTGCCAGCTCACCAGCAGGTAATCAGCCCCAGCATTTT.

This clone has just one count. This chain connects TRBV5-1 to TRBJ1-4; possibly TRBD1 for D (5 bases). Trimming removed 0 bases from V and 1 base from J, with 16 bases in between. The germline CDR1 and CDR2 sequences are SGHRS and YFSETQ. The CDR3 totals 18 residues. The DNA of the CDR3 is TGCGCCAGCAGCTTGGCCGACGGGGGATCCGGAACTAATGAAAAACTGTTTTTT. Its translation: CASSLADGGSGTNEKLFF. Variable domain in full (rest from reference TRBV5-1 and TRBJ1-4): KAGVTQTPRYLIKTRGQQVTLSCSPISGHRSVSWYQQTPGQGLQFLFEYFSETQRNKGNFPGRFSGRQFSNSRSEMNVSTLELGDSALYLCASSLADGGSGTNEKLFFGSGTQLSVL.

The chain has TRBV28 and TRBJ2-5; the match to TRBD1 covers 7 bases. The CDR3 contains 13 residues. CDR1 and CDR2 (germline): MDHEN, SYDVKM. The V gene end was trimmed by 6 bases and the J gene end by 4 bases; junction bases not matched to a gene: 5. The CDR3 reads CASSPGQRETQYF. In DNA, the CDR3 is TGTGCCAGCAGCCCGGGACAGCGAGAGACCCAGTACTTC.

The genes are TRBV6-5 and TRBJ1-4; D remains ambiguous. Germline V gives CDR1 MNHEY, CDR2 SVGAGI. The CDR3 spans 15 residues. Deletions cut 5 bases from V and 8 bases from J, with 18 bases between. CDR3 DNA: TGTGCCAGCAGTCCTAGACCTGGGAGGGTAGAAAAACTGTTTTTT. Translation: CASSPRPGRVEKLFF.

This clone was detected ten times or more. The J gene is TRBJ1-5, the V gene TRBV10-2, with 8 bases matching TRBD1. The V segment lost 4 bases and the J segment 0 bases; nucleotides outside the gene matches: 5. The CDR3 runs 16 residues. Germline V gives CDR1 WSHSY, CDR2 SAAADI. The CDR3 DNA sequence: TGCGCCAGCAGTGGGACAGGGAGCTATAGCAATCAGCCCCAGCATTTT. Its protein product is CASSGTGSYSNQPQHF.

The rearrangement links TRBV19 to TRBJ1-1, with 8 bases fitting TRBD1. CDR3 length equals 15 residues. Per the germline V gene, CDR1 is LNHDA and CDR2 is SQIVND (reference sequence). The V and J ends lost 5 bases and 1 base, in that order; junction bases with no gene match: 6. The CDR3 DNA follows: TGTGCCAGTAGTGCTGACAGGGGCCCGAACACTGAAGCTTTCTTT. Protein: CASSADRGPNTEAFF.

This chain connects TRBV4-1 to TRBJ1-1; D might be TRBD1 (6 bases). CDR3 size: 12 residues. Germline V gene lookup returns CDR1 MGHRA and CDR2 YSYEKL. V was clipped by 3 bases and J by 10 bases, with 12 bases between them. As DNA, the CDR3 is TGCGCCAGCAGCCACCCGGGGGGCAGAGCTTTCTTT. Translation gives CASSHPGGRAFF.

The chain joins TRBV5-1 to TRBJ1-4, with D possibly matching TRBD1 (5 bases). Trimming shortened V by 3 bases and J by 6 bases, and 12 bases separated the two germline ends. Germline V gene lookup returns CDR1 SGHRS and CDR2 YFSETQ. This CDR3 region has 14 residues. CDR3 loop: CASSSGQGDEKLFF. The CDR3 DNA follows: TGCGCCAGCAGCTCCGGGCAGGGCGATGAAAAACTGTTTTTT.

DNA of the CDR3: TGTGCCAGCAGCTCATCGCGGGGAACTAATGAAAAACTGTTTTTT. Protein sequence: CASSSSRGTNEKLFF. This chain uses TRBV7-2 with TRBJ1-4; D not resolved. This CDR3 is 15 amino acids long. Trimming cost V 4 bases and J 1 base, with 10 bases left between them. CDR1 and CDR2 (germline): SGHTA, FQGNSA.

This chain links TRBV6-6 with TRBJ1-1; D not resolved. Germline V CDR1 and CDR2: MNHNY, SVGAGI (reference sequence). The length of the CDR3 is 13 residues. Deletions cut 7 bases from V and 7 bases from J, with 16 bases between. CDR3 in amino acids: CASTDAGRREAFF. DNA of the CDR3: TGTGCCAGCACCGACGCGGGCCGGCGTGAAGCTTTCTTT.

The V gene is TRBV4-2, the J gene TRBJ2-5, with a possible D match to TRBD1 (5 bases). The CDR3 consists of 15 residues. Germline CDR1 reads LGHNA; CDR2 reads YNFKEQ. V was shortened by 4 bases and J by 6 bases, with 18 bases between the two germline ends. Here the CDR3 reads CASSPSGRDRKTQYF. The CDR3 region has the DNA TGTGCCAGCAGCCCGTCCGGCAGGGATAGAAAGACCCAGTACTTC.

The genes are TRBV7-2 and TRBJ2-7; 10 bases fit TRBD2. The CDR3 consists of 15 residues. The trim removed 5 bases at V and 8 bases at J, leaving 12 bases unmatched. CDR1 is SGHTA, CDR2 FQGNSA, per germline. The CDR3 spells CASSLKASGSMQQYF. The CDR3 DNA follows: TGTGCCAGCAGCCTGAAAGCTAGCGGGAGTATGCAGCAGTACTTC.

This sequence joins TRBV10-3 and TRBJ1-1; 9 bases are a match to TRBD1. Germline lookup yields CDR1 ENHRY and CDR2 SYGVKD. The V gene end was trimmed by 3 bases and the J gene end by 10 bases; junction bases not matched to a gene: 15. The CDR3 runs to 16 residues. As DNA, the CDR3 is TGTGCCATCAGTGATTCCAAATCAGGGACAGGGTTGTTAGCTTTCTTT. Translated: CAISDSKSGTGLLAFF.

The chain employs TRBV19 and TRBJ2-1; the D gene is possibly TRBD2 (6 bases). The germline CDR1 and CDR2 sequences are LNHDA and SQIVND (reference sequence). This CDR3 is built from 14 residues. Between the trimmed V and J ends, which lost 9 bases and 2 bases, there was a span of 14 bases. As DNA, the CDR3 is TGTGCCAGCAAACGGGACTTTGCCTACAATGAGCAGTTCTTC. Its protein product is CASKRDFAYNEQFF.

V and J are TRBV7-2 and TRBJ1-5; 8 bases fit TRBD1. Looked up from germline, CDR1 is SGHTA and CDR2 is FQGNSA. The CDR3 spans 15 residues. The V and J ends lost 1 base and 5 bases, in that order; junction bases with no gene match: 4. DNA for the CDR3: TGTGCCAGCAGCTTAGTGGACAGGGTCGATCAGCCCCAGCATTTT. This gives the protein CASSLVDRVDQPQHF.

The gene calls are TRBV2 and TRBJ2-3, with 11 bases fitting TRBD2. CDR3 length: 15 residues. Losses at the gene ends were 4 bases for V and 4 bases for J; bases not matched to a gene: 4. Germline CDR1 is SNHLY and CDR2 is FYNNEI. The CDR3 reads CASSVLAGASDTQYF. CDR3 sequence (DNA): TGTGCCAGCAGTGTACTAGCGGGAGCGTCAGATACGCAGTATTTT.